This T cell receptor (beta chain) was captured in a study of blood T cell repertoires in COVID-19 (dated by TCRdb to 2018 to 2020). Broadly, across the study: The collaborator samples originated in the United States, Italy and Spain and spanned the acute and convalescent phases of COVID-19. Deeply sampled blood TCRbeta repertoires from subjects exposed to, actively infected with, or recovered from COVID-19 were included in the dataset. The material from the prospective study consisted of cDNA or gDNA derived from T cells, B-cell-depleted T cells, or PBMCs. The sample metadata nearly always contained a de-identified subject ID, COVID-19 status, age in years and sex. Samples came from the ongoing ImmuneRACE study (first 160 participants) plus 1,254 subjects from 6 global collaborators. The repertoires were released in a freely available public database meant as a resource for research on the immune response to SARS-CoV-2. Where available, HLA class I and class II types were obtained from metadata supplied by the sample provider rather than from assay-based typing. The study at large found these results: The quantity of clinical and demographic metadata differed by source and by participant and was supplied without curation.

Trimming leaves V shorter by 4 bases and J shorter by 7 bases, with the junction holding 5 bases beyond the gene matches. The CDR3, from cysteine to phenylalanine, totals 14 residues. Only CDR3 DNA is held: 42 bases, read in frame from base 1. CDR1 and CDR2 were assigned from the germline V gene as SGHRS and YFSETQ. Enrolling through a virtual design, the prospective study's participants ranged in age from roughly 18 to 95 years and lived across roughly 23 United States geographic areas. To assign participants to cohorts, the prospective study relied on clinical history that participants themselves reported in a screening survey and a study questionnaire. In the prospective study, mobile phlebotomists collected whole blood, serum and a nasopharyngeal or oropharyngeal swab from each participant. Participants in the prospective study had the option to provide additional blood draws and questionnaires over an approximately two-month period. Before DNA extraction, prospective study blood samples were shipped either frozen or at room temperature.

In regard to this clone: What this receptor recognizes is not known. No base quality information exists; no much larger clone differs at one position.

TCRbeta CDR3 regions were amplified from genomic DNA using the immunoSEQ Assay, a bias-controlled multiplex PCR. As for how the authors treated the data: The number of nucleated cells in each sample was estimated by amplification of reference gene primers within the assay. Sequence reads were collapsed and filtered to measure the absolute abundance of every unique TCRbeta CDR3 rearrangement. For each sample, productive Simpson clonality was calculated as the square root of Simpson's diversity index across productive rearrangements. TCRdb holds this immuneACCESS table with in-frame rearrangements only. Some clones are missing; in checked studies, unresolved V genes explain under half, and the rest has no known cause. V and J calls and clone size are given by that table; D and trimming were obtained from the DNA. A total of around 180,000 clones appear in this sample, 65% to 80% of them only once. Of the sample, less than 20% is held by the ten largest clones.

Sample: PBMCs or T cells enriched from blood (not recorded which). The TCR sequence derives from a woman aged 45-59 years with acute COVID-19. The rearrangement joined TRBV5-1 to TRBJ1-4, with 9 middle bases fitting TRBD1. At the DNA level, the sequence is TGCGCCAGCAGCAGGGACAGGGCGGTTGAAAAACTGTTTTTT. Its product reads: CASSRDRAVEKLFF.